This T cell receptor beta chain was captured in a study of CD4 T cells in relation to SARS-CoV-2 and coronaviruses. Before the COVID-19 pandemic, during about 2011-2019, CD4+ T cells were taken from unexposed donors. Naive and memory CD4+ T cells were separated from cryopreserved PBMCs. Sequencing used immunoSEQ multiplex PCR; TCRdb keeps in-frame clones, though not all of them. Seen here are some 69,000 clones, 85% to 95% observed once, and the top ten hold around 0.13%. Overall study findings and caveats: No crossreactivity against non-spike viral proteins was tested here. No donor gave both pre-pandemic and post-infection samples.

In regard to this clone: Its cognate antigen is unknown.

Per germline, CDR1 LGHDT and CDR2 YNNKEL (reference sequence). This CDR3 has 12 residues. V was pared by 0 bases and J by 7 bases, with 4 bases between. This receptor was taken from a human donor in good health. The V call is TRBV3-1 (or the pseudogene TRBV3-2), the J call TRBJ2-1; D ambiguous. The specimen was naive CD4+ T cells from PBMCs. The subset here: naive CD4+ T cells isolated by negative enrichment. CDR3 coding DNA: TGTGCCAGCAGCCAAGAGGGGAATGAGCAGTTCTTC. Its protein is CASSQEGNEQFF.